Following are 13 T cell receptor beta chains from one sample sequenced in a study of blood T cell repertoires in COVID-19. Data came from immunoSEQ multiplex PCR; TCRdb stores just in-frame clones and leaves some out. The profile covers fewer than 200,000 clones, with 70% to 90% appearing a single time and approximately 4.7% taken by the ten largest. Input material: PBMCs or T cells enriched from blood (not recorded which). The receptors stem from a woman in her forties or fifties who had recovered from COVID-19.

The V gene is TRBV19, the J gene TRBJ2-3, with 10 bases that match TRBD1. The CDR3 has 17 amino acids. The germline CDR1 and CDR2 sequences are LNHDA and SQIVND (reference sequence). V trimming: 4 bases; J trimming: 1 base; junction bases outside the gene matches: 8. The CDR3 reads CASSTGDRGRGTDTQYF. The CDR3 nucleotides read TGTGCCAGTAGTACCGGGGACAGGGGTCGGGGCACAGATACGCAGTATTTT.

The CDR3 nucleotides are TGTGCCAGCAGCTTGGCGGACAGGCAGGGAGAGCCCCAGCATTTT. Encoded protein: CASSLADRQGEPQHF. The gene calls are TRBV7-6 and TRBJ1-5; 7 nucleotides align to TRBD1. This CDR3 has 15 amino acids. Germline assignment: CDR1 SGHVS and CDR2 FNYEAQ. The junction had 10 bases not matched to a gene; V was cut back by 3 bases and J by 8 bases. The whole variable domain, remainder taken from reference TRBV7-6 and TRBJ1-5, is GAGVSQSPRYKVTKRGQDVALRCDPISGHVSLYWYRQALGQGPEFLTYFNYEAQQDKSGLPNDRFSAERPEGSISTLTIQRTEQRDSAMYRCASSLADRQGEPQHFGDGTRLSIL.

This sequence joins TRBV11-2 and TRBJ2-3; possibly TRBD1 for D (6 bases). V shed 0 bases and J shed 3 bases, with 13 bases lying between them. CDR1 SGHAT and CDR2 FQNNGV come from the germline V gene. The CDR3 extends over 16 amino acids. In DNA form, the CDR3 reads TGTGCCAGCAGCTTAGAGCTTGGACAGCGTACAGATACGCAGTATTTT. Its translation is CASSLELGQRTDTQYF.

The chain has TRBV13 and TRBJ1-6; D gene ambiguous. V lost 3 bases, J lost 7 bases, and 4 bases lay in between. CDR3 size: 12 residues. Germline CDR1 and CDR2: PRHDT and FYEKMQ (reference sequence). CDR3 residues: CASSLRNSPLHF. The CDR3 DNA is TGTGCCAGCAGCTTGAGGAATTCACCCCTCCACTTT.

This chain connects TRBV28 to TRBJ1-1; D is uncertain. The germline gives CDR1 MDHEN, CDR2 SYDVKM. The CDR3 has 15 residues. The V and J ends lost 7 bases and 1 base respectively, with 16 bases between them. This CDR3 reads CASNPAWAWNTEAFF. CDR3 nucleotide sequence: TGTGCCAGCAACCCGGCATGGGCGTGGAACACTGAAGCTTTCTTT.

The table lists this clone with a count of one. The CDR3 is CASSGSGSYNEQFF. CDR3 nucleotides: TGCGCCAGCAGTGGAAGCGGGAGCTACAATGAGCAGTTCTTC. The chain is built from TRBV10-2 and TRBJ2-1; TRBD2 matches at 8 bases. The junction had 2 bases not matched to a gene; V was cut back by 4 bases and J by 3 bases. This CDR3 is built from 14 residues. CDR1 is WSHSY and CDR2 is SAAADI in the germline V gene.

The V gene is TRBV29-1, the J gene TRBJ1-2; D is perhaps TRBD1 (5 bases). Germline lookup yields CDR1 SQVTM and CDR2 ANQGSEA. The V gene lost 2 bases and the J gene lost 4 bases, with 14 bases spanning the gap. The CDR3 covers 14 residues. The CDR3 DNA follows: TGCAGCGTTGAAACTTTCGGGGGGAGCTATGGCTACACCTTC. Translation gives CSVETFGGSYGYTF. Together with reference TRBV29-1 and TRBJ1-2, the CDR3 gives the full variable domain: SAVISQKPSRDICQRGTSLTIQCQVDSQVTMMFWYRQQPGQSLTLIATANQGSEATYESGFVIDKFPISRPNLTFSTLTVSNMSPEDSSIYLCSVETFGGSYGYTFGSGTRLTVV.

The chain recombines TRBV7-9 with TRBJ2-5; D is unresolved. The V end was cut by 4 bases, the J end by 7 bases, with 13 bases between. This CDR3 region has 13 residues. The germline V gene encodes CDR1 SEHNR and CDR2 FQNEAQ (reference sequence). The CDR3: CASSSKFSGTQYF. DNA of the CDR3: TGTGCCAGCAGCTCCAAATTTTCGGGGACCCAGTACTTC.

There are a few counts of this clone. Other DNA sequences of this sample code for an identical CDR3. The V and J genes are TRBV3-1 (or the pseudogene TRBV3-2) and TRBJ2-3; 9 nucleotides line up with TRBD1. Trimming cost V 5 bases and J 5 bases; bases outside gene matches: 5. The CDR3 sequence is 14 residues long. In germline, CDR1 is LGHDT, CDR2 YNNKEL (reference sequence). The CDR3 nucleotides are TGTGCCAGCAGCAGTCGACAGGGGGTAGATACGCAGTATTTT. This sequence encodes CASSSRQGVDTQYF.

This chain uses TRBV6-5 with TRBJ2-2; TRBD1 is a possible D gene (6 bases). The V end was cut by 5 bases, the J end by 6 bases, with 16 bases between. Germline CDR1 MNHEY, CDR2 SVGAGI. The CDR3 sequence is 15 residues long. The CDR3 region has the DNA TGTGCCAGCAGTACTGCCGGGACAATCCCCGGGGAGCTGTTTTTT. Translating it yields CASSTAGTIPGELFF.

This clone came up once. This chain connects TRBV29-1 to TRBJ1-1; no definite D call. V shed 8 bases and J shed 1 base, with 8 bases lying between them. Germline CDR1 is SQVTM and CDR2 is ANQGSEA. This CDR3 spans 11 amino acids. The CDR3 spells CSTQANTEAFF. The CDR3 DNA follows: TGCAGCACTCAAGCGAACACTGAAGCTTTCTTT.

This chain joins TRBV5-1 and TRBJ1-2; 7 nucleotides agree with TRBD1. J was trimmed by 1 base and V by 2 bases; bases with no gene match: 2. The CDR3 is 14 residues long. CDR1 and CDR2 (germline): SGHRS, YFSETQ. The DNA of the CDR3 is TGCGCCAGCAGCTTTCAGGGGGATAACTATGGCTACACCTTC. Protein: CASSFQGDNYGYTF. Based on the CDR3 plus reference TRBV5-1 and TRBJ1-2, the full variable domain is KAGVTQTPRYLIKTRGQQVTLSCSPISGHRSVSWYQQTPGQGLQFLFEYFSETQRNKGNFPGRFSGRQFSNSRSEMNVSTLELGDSALYLCASSFQGDNYGYTFGSGTRLTVV.

The chain combines TRBV29-1 with TRBJ1-1; 8 nucleotides agree with TRBD1. Germline CDR1 and CDR2: SQVTM and ANQGSEA. This CDR3 comprises 12 residues. V trimming: 6 bases; J trimming: 4 bases; junction bases outside the gene matches: 4. The CDR3 here is CSVRQGTTEAFF. CDR3 nucleotide sequence: TGCAGCGTCCGACAGGGGACCACTGAAGCTTTCTTT.